This T cell receptor beta chain emerged from a study of tumor-infiltrating lymphocytes in primary liver carcinoma. Turning to the study itself: T1-T3 N0M0 was the stage of the tumors, which were about 4 to 10 cm across.

The input was approximately 500 ng total RNA; TCR beta cDNA was made from it with a constant-region primer. Amplification in three nested multiplex PCR rounds with slightly modified ARM-PCR gave rise to TCR beta libraries. Both of the initial two PCR rounds ran for around 9 cycles and employed TRBV1-TRBV30 forward primers alongside a C-beta reverse primer. Each CDR3 protein is one row after TCRdb ran MiXCR on the multiplex PCR reads. This table holds 310,000 or so distinct CDR3 sequences, around 60% found once. This clonotype appeared many times. The CDR3 contains 15 residues. V lost 2 bases and J lost 4, with 9 bases in between. CDR1 MGHRA and CDR2 YSYEKL come from the germline V gene. Extraction also yielded germline DNA, while blood RNA was obtained from unsorted whole blood. Preoperatively, about 4 milliliters of peripheral blood were collected.

This TCR came from a middle-aged man with primary liver carcinoma and hepatitis B virus infection. The chain uses TRBV4-1 and TRBJ1-6; tentatively, D is TRBD1 (5 bases). The sample comprised peripheral blood. As DNA, the CDR3 is TGCGCCAGCAGCCAACAGGAGGGGTATAATTCACCCCTCCACTTT. It is translated as CASSQQEGYNSPLHF.